This record covers a single T cell receptor beta chain. The antigen is undetermined. Using immunoSEQ multiplex PCR, the repertoire was profiled, and TCRdb retains in-frame clones only, with some absent. The profile shows around 99,000 clones, around nine tenths of them singletons. The data derive from a study of T cell responses to AZD1222 COVID-19 vaccine. Study-level results: Donors were mostly white British, more females; clonal diversity possibly underestimated. Reports say nearly half of spike-specific TCRs go after unmutated variant regions. With two AZD1222 doses given, Spike-specific TCR breadth and depth both rose.

The CDR3 consists of 15 residues. The germline CDR1 and CDR2 sequences are SGHVS and FQNEAQ. With 4 bases clipped from V and 5 bases from J, the junction kept 4 bases outside the gene matches. The material sequenced was peripheral blood, taken on day 0 of AZD1222 vaccination. The chain uses TRBV7-8 and TRBJ1-3; 11 bases align to TRBD1. The receptor's source is an adult in good health. The CDR3 region is CASSSGTGGRNTIYF. CDR3 coding DNA: TGTGCCAGCAGCTCCGGGACAGGGGGTAGAAACACCATATATTTT.